This T cell receptor beta chain came from a study of blood T cell repertoires in COVID-19. About the study: Sites in the United States, Italy and Spain provided acute and convalescent COVID-19 samples.

Germline V gives CDR1 SGHRS, CDR2 YFSETQ. J was trimmed by 2 bases and V by 5 bases; bases with no gene match: 4. The CDR3 sequence is 14 residues long. How the authors handled the data: It was from reference gene primer amplification that nucleated cell counts were estimated. Here immunoSEQ multiplex PCR was the method, and the copy in TCRdb shows in-frame clones only, minus some. V, J and clone size derive from that table, while D and trimming were established from the DNA sequence. Counted here are about 270,000 clones, roughly 87% occurring once; the ten biggest clones make up 13%. This receptor was taken from a human donor in a cohort sampled during active COVID-19. Input material: peripheral blood. This chain links TRBV5-1 with TRBJ2-1; TRBD2 matches at 7 bases. The CDR3 is CASRAGETYNEQFF. In nucleotides, the CDR3 is TGCGCCAGCAGGGCGGGAGAGACCTACAATGAGCAGTTCTTC.